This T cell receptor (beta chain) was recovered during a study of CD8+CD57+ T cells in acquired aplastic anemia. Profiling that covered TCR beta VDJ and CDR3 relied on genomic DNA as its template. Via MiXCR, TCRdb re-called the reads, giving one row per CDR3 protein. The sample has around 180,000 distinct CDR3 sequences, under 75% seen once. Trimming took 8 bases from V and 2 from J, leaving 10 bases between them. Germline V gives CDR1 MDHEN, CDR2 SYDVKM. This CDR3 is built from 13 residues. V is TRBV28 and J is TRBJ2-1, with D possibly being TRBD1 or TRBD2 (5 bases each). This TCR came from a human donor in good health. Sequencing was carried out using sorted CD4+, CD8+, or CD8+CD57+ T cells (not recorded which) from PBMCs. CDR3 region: CASRDGTYNEQFF. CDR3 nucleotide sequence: TGTGCCAGCCGGGACGGCACCTACAATGAGCAGTTCTTC.